This TCR beta chain was sequenced in a study of blood T cell repertoires in COVID-19. The table lists this clone with a few counts. Germline-derived CDR1 and CDR2 are DFQATT and SNEGSKA (reference sequence). CDR3 length: 12 amino acids. V shed 3 bases and J shed 5 bases, with 10 bases lying between them. Using immunoSEQ multiplex PCR, the repertoire was profiled, and TCRdb retains in-frame clones only, with some absent. The sample consists of 45,000 to 55,000 clones, 82% of them appearing once. The gene calls are TRBV20-1 and TRBJ1-2; D not resolved. Material for sequencing was peripheral blood. This sequence originates from a man aged 80 or over with COVID-19, enrolled during active disease. CDR3 sequence: CSASPRRYGYTF. The CDR3 DNA reads TGCAGTGCTAGTCCTAGACGTTATGGCTACACCTTC.